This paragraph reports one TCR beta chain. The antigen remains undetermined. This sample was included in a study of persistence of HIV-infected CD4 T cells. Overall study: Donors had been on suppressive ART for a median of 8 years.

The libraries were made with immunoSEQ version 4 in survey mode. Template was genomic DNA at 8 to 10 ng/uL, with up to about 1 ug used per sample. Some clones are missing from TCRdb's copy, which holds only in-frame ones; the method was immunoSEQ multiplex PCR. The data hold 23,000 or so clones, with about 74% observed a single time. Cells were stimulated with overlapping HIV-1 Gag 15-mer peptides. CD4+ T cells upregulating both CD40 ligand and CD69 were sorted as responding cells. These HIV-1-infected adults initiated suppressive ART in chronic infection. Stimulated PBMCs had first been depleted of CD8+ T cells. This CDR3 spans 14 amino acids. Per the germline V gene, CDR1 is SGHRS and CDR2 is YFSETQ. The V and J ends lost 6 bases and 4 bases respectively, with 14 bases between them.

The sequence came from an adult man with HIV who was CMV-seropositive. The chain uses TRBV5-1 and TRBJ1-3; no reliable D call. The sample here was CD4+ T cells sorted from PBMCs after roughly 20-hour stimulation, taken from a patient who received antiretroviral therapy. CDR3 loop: CASTPGRAGNTIYF. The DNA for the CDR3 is TGCGCCAGCACTCCCGGGAGGGCCGGAAACACCATATATTTT.